The table lists the clone carrying this T cell receptor (beta chain) with many counts. No antigen is known for it. These data belong to a study of T-cell reconstitution after alpha-beta-depleted transplantation in children. Overall study findings and caveats: Surviving recipient cells, namely T cells and thymic progenitors, were the source of high day-60 TCRbeta diversity in some patients. After one year, T-cell counts and TCRbeta diversity mostly came from new T cells. Where alpha-beta T cells came from about two months after transplant was reportedly several hundred expanded graft clones.

TCRbeta library preparation incorporated unique molecular identifiers. MiXCR, run by TCRdb on the PCR reads, gives a single entry per CDR3 protein. The data contain some 840,000 distinct CDR3 sequences, about 15% of them singletons. The CDR3 is 17 amino acids. The junction had 11 bases not matched to a gene; V was cut back by 0 bases and J by 4 bases. CDR1 is SGDLS, CDR2 YYNGEE, per germline. The source material was PBMCs, mostly from graft donor cells, sampled 360 days after TCRalphabeta/CD19-depleted stem cell transplant. The chain joins TRBV9 to TRBJ2-3; 7 positions agree with TRBD2. This receptor was taken from a male patient younger than 18 who had a stem cell transplant for acute lymphoblastic leukemia, so the T cells may come from the graft donor. DNA for the CDR3: TGTGCCAGCAGCGTAGAGGTACGCGGGAGAGCTCCAGATACGCAGTATTTT. Protein sequence: CASSVEVRGRAPDTQYF. The full variable domain, in which reference TRBV9 and TRBJ2-3 provide the parts outside the CDR3, is DSGVTQTPKHLITATGQRVTLRCSPRSGDLSVYWYQQSLDQGLQFLIQYYNGEERAKGNILERFSAQQFPDLHSELNLSSLELGDSALYFCASSVEVRGRAPDTQYFGPGTRLTVL.